A single TCR beta chain is shown here with its context. The antigen is not known. Profiling relied on immunoSEQ multiplex PCR, and the TCRdb table lists in-frame clones only, not all of them. This table holds under 200,000 clones, 85% to 90% found once. This sample was taken from a study of T cell responses to AZD1222 COVID-19 vaccine. General study results and limits: Within unmutated variant regions lay the reported targets of nearly half of spike-specific TCRs. There were mostly white British donors and more females than males, and clonal diversity was possibly underestimated. Seropositive at baseline were only six AZD1222 recipients.

This CDR3 is built from 17 residues. The V end lost 2 bases, the J end lost 0 bases, and 14 bases lay between the germline ends. The germline gives CDR1 MGHDK, CDR2 SYGVNS. The sequences come from peripheral blood, collected 28 days after the second AZD1222 dose. The V gene is TRBV25-1, the J gene TRBJ1-3; D is uncertain. The origin of this receptor is an adult who received the AZD1222 COVID-19 vaccine. The chain's CDR3 is CASSELPQSSSGNTIYF. CDR3 bases: TGTGCCAGCAGTGAACTACCGCAGTCCTCCTCTGGAAACACCATATATTTT.